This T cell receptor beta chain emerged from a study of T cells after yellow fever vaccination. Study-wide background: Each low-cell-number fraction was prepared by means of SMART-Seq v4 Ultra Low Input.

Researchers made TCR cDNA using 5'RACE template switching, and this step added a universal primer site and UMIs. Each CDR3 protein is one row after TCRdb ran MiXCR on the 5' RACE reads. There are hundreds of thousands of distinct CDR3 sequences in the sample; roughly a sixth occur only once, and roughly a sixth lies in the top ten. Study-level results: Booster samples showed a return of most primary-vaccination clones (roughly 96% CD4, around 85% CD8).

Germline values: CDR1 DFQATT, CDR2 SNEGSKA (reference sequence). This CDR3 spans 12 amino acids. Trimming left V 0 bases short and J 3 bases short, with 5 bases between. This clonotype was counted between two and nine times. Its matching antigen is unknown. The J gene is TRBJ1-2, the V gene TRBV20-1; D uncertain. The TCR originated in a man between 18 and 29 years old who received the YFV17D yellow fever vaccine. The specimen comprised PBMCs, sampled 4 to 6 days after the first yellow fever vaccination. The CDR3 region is CSARDMDYGYTF. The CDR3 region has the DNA TGCAGTGCTAGAGATATGGACTATGGCTACACCTTC.